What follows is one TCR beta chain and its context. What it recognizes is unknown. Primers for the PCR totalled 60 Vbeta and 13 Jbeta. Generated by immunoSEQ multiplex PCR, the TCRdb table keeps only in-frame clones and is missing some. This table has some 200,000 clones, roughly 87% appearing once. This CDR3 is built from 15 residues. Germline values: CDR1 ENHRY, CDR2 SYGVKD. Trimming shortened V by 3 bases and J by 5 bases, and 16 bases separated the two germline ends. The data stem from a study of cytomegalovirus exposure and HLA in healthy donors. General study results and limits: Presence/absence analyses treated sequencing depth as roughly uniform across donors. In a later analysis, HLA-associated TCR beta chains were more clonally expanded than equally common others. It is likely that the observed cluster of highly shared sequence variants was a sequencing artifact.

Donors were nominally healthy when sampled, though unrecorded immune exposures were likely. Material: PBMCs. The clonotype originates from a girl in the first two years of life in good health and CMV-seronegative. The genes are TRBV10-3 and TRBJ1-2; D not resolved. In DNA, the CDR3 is TGTGCCATCAGTGAAAAGCGGACCGTCGGGTATGGCTACACCTTC. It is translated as CAISEKRTVGYGYTF.